A selection of T cell receptor beta chains follows, all from one sample in a study of neoadjuvant anti-PD-1 for oral cavity cancer. Sequenced by immunoSEQ multiplex PCR; TCRdb stores in-frame clones only, minus some. This table holds around 14,000 clones, roughly 69% found once. The source was PBMCs, collected after nivolumab (anti-PD-1) treatment. The receptors shown here come from a person aged 40-85 years with oral cavity squamous cell carcinoma. The CDR3 runs from the conserved cysteine through the conserved F or W. D genes are given only for firm matches. A row's size may be missing; if present it is once, few, many or a size class.

V	D	J	length	size	CDR3	DNA
TRBV29-1	-	TRBJ2-1	14	once	CSVESQRPYNEQFF	TGCAGCGTTGAAAGCCAGCGGCCCTACAATGAGCAGTTCTTC
TRBV5-8	TRBD1	TRBJ1-2	13	-	CASSFQGDRGYTF	TGTGCCAGCAGTTTCCAGGGGGACCGGGGCTACACCTTC
TRBV5-1	-	TRBJ2-5	12	-	CASSFNSETQYF	TGCGCCAGCAGCTTTAATTCTGAGACCCAGTACTTC
TRBV5-1	-	TRBJ2-3	12	-	CASSLGSDTQYF	TGCGCCAGCAGCTTAGGGTCAGATACGCAGTATTTT
TRBV6-1	-	TRBJ2-5	13	-	CASTQGGSGTQYF	TGTGCCAGTACTCAGGGGGGCTCCGGGACCCAGTACTTC
TRBV10-3	TRBD1	TRBJ1-5	15	-	CAISSGTESNQPQHF	TGTGCCATCAGCTCCGGGACAGAGAGCAATCAGCCCCAGCATTTT
TRBV29-1	TRBD1	TRBJ2-1	16	-	CSCRDRGIASYNEQFF	TGCAGCTGCCGGGACAGGGGCATAGCCTCCTACAATGAGCAGTTCTTC
TRBV19	-	TRBJ1-1	16	-	CASSTERTVIPTEAFF	TGTGCCAGTTCCACCGAAAGGACAGTAATTCCCACTGAAGCTTTCTTT
TRBV20-1	-	TRBJ2-7	11	-	CSAERRDKQYF	TGCAGTGCGGAAAGGCGGGACAAGCAGTACTTC
TRBV6-6	TRBD1	TRBJ1-1	15	-	CASSLGQGLNTEAFF	TGTGCCAGCAGCTTAGGACAGGGATTGAACACTGAAGCTTTCTTT
TRBV13	-	TRBJ1-3	18	-	CASSATLGRSVSGNTIYF	TGTGCCAGCAGCGCGACCTTAGGACGGTCGGTTTCTGGAAACACCATATATTTT
TRBV4-1	TRBD1	TRBJ1-2	13	-	CASSQARGDGYTF	TGCGCCAGCAGCCAAGCCAGGGGGGATGGCTACACCTTC
TRBV5-6	-	TRBJ2-7	15	-	CASSAHRKGLYEQYF	TGTGCCAGCAGCGCTCATAGGAAAGGGCTGTACGAGCAGTACTTC
TRBV5-5	TRBD1	TRBJ1-4	13	-	CASSLQGVEKLFF	TGTGCCAGCAGCTTACAGGGGGTTGAAAAACTGTTTTTT
TRBV10-3	TRBD2	TRBJ2-2	17	-	CAISDPTSGTSTGELFF	TGTGCCATCAGTGACCCAACTAGCGGGACTTCCACCGGGGAGCTGTTTTTT
TRBV6-1	TRBD1	TRBJ1-4	13	-	CAIRRDRHEKLFF	TGTGCCATACGCCGGGACAGACATGAAAAACTGTTTTTT
TRBV2	-	TRBJ1-5	12	-	CASSEGVGPQHF	TGTGCCAGCAGTGAAGGGGTAGGGCCCCAGCATTTT
TRBV2	TRBD1	TRBJ1-2	14	-	CASSGSGQGSGYTF	TGTGCCAGCAGTGGGTCGGGACAGGGTAGTGGCTACACCTTC
TRBV5-1	TRBD1	TRBJ2-1	16	-	CASSLAAGTGFNEQFF	TGCGCCAGCAGCTTGGCTGCCGGGACAGGGTTCAATGAGCAGTTCTTC
TRBV7-9	TRBD1	TRBJ1-1	13	few	CATERAGGTEAFF	TGTGCCACCGAGAGGGCAGGGGGTACTGAAGCTTTCTTT
TRBV7-2	-	TRBJ2-2	16	once	CASSLYGRKNTGELFF	TGTGCCAGCAGCTTATATGGGCGTAAGAACACCGGGGAGCTGTTTTTT
TRBV27	-	TRBJ2-7	13	-	CASDRHPFREQYF	TGTGCCAGTGACAGACACCCCTTCCGGGAGCAGTACTTC
TRBV4-2	TRBD1	TRBJ1-1	16	-	CASSPYTGGGLTEAFF	TGTGCCAGCAGCCCGTATACAGGGGGCGGACTCACTGAAGCTTTCTTT
TRBV2	-	TRBJ2-1	16	-	CASSPSSAGWVNEQFF	TGTGCCAGCAGTCCATCCTCGGCGGGATGGGTCAATGAGCAGTTCTTC
TRBV15	-	TRBJ2-3	16	-	CATSREGGDSTDTQYF	TGTGCCACCAGCAGAGAAGGCGGGGACAGCACAGATACGCAGTATTTT
TRBV10-3	-	TRBJ2-7	13	-	CAISENRDYEQYF	TGTGCCATCAGTGAGAACAGGGACTACGAGCAGTACTTC
TRBV29-1	-	TRBJ2-4	15	-	CSVEVPGVNKNIQYF	TGCAGCGTTGAAGTACCGGGAGTTAACAAAAACATTCAGTACTTC
TRBV7-9	-	TRBJ1-1	12	few	CASSLEATEAFF	TGTGCCAGCAGCTTAGAGGCCACTGAAGCTTTCTTT
TRBV6-5	-	TRBJ2-5	14	-	CASSFHPLQETQYF	TGTGCCAGCAGTTTTCATCCACTCCAGGAGACCCAGTACTTC
TRBV19	-	TRBJ1-2	16	once	CASSIVSREYLDGYTF	TGTGCCAGTAGTATAGTAAGCAGGGAGTATCTGGATGGCTACACCTTC
TRBV7-9	TRBD2	TRBJ2-4	17	few	CASSSRTSGRQGNIQYF	TGTGCCAGCAGCTCCAGGACTAGCGGGAGGCAAGGAAACATTCAGTACTTC
TRBV6-1	-	TRBJ2-5	15	few	CASSEARTYQETQYF	TGTGCCAGCAGTGAAGCCCGGACGTACCAAGAGACCCAGTACTTC
TRBV5-1	TRBD1	TRBJ2-7	15	-	CASSLYRGQSYEQYF	TGCGCCAGCAGCTTGTACCGGGGACAGTCCTACGAGCAGTACTTC
TRBV6-1	-	TRBJ1-2	12	-	CASSGQSYGYTF	TGTGCCAGCAGTGGACAGTCCTATGGCTACACCTTC
TRBV7-3	TRBD1	TRBJ1-2	16	-	CASSLWDRGVNYGYTF	TGTGCCAGCAGCTTATGGGACAGGGGCGTTAACTATGGCTACACCTTC
TRBV6-4	-	TRBJ1-2	14	-	CASSAELGNYGYTF	TGTGCCAGCAGCGCGGAACTGGGGAACTATGGCTACACCTTC
TRBV29-1	-	TRBJ2-7	14	-	CSVRRLQSSYEQYF	TGCAGCGTCCGCAGGCTTCAGAGCTCCTACGAGCAGTACTTC
TRBV10-3	TRBD1	TRBJ1-1	12	-	CAISYTGGEAFF	TGTGCCATCAGTTATACAGGGGGAGAAGCTTTCTTT
TRBV10-3	-	TRBJ1-2	12	-	CAIGAPTYGYTF	TGTGCCATAGGGGCCCCTACCTATGGCTACACCTTC
TRBV2	-	TRBJ1-2	14	-	CASRVEGGYYGYTF	TGTGCCAGCAGGGTAGAAGGGGGGTACTATGGCTACACCTTC
TRBV5-1	TRBD1	TRBJ2-5	15	once	CASSGGRTGQETQYF	TGCGCCAGCAGTGGGGGCCGGACAGGACAAGAGACCCAGTACTTC
TRBV7-2	-	TRBJ2-7	16	-	CASSLAQGLNYYEQYF	TGTGCCAGCAGCTTAGCGCAGGGGCTAAATTACTACGAGCAGTACTTC
TRBV6-5	-	TRBJ2-3	12	-	CATQGGDDTQYF	TGTGCCACTCAGGGGGGCGACGATACGCAGTATTTT
TRBV5-4	TRBD1	TRBJ2-4	14	-	CASSSQGSQNIQYF	TGTGCCAGCAGCTCACAGGGGAGCCAAAACATTCAGTACTTC
TRBV19	-	TRBJ2-2	15	-	CASSTQRGATGELFF	TGTGCCAGTAGCACCCAGAGGGGGGCCACCGGGGAGCTGTTTTTT
TRBV5-8	-	TRBJ2-2	14	once	CASSLATGIGELFF	TGTGCCAGCAGCTTGGCCACGGGGATCGGGGAGCTGTTTTTT
TRBV11-2	-	TRBJ1-1	16	-	CASSQGPQGPSAEAFF	TGTGCCAGCAGCCAGGGCCCCCAGGGGCCCTCGGCTGAAGCTTTCTTT
TRBV27	TRBD2	TRBJ2-1	17	-	CASSPPLYGRTYNEQFF	TGTGCCAGCAGTCCCCCGTTGTACGGGAGGACCTACAATGAGCAGTTCTTC
TRBV30	-	TRBJ2-2	14	-	CAWTDRMNTGELFF	TGTGCCTGGACGGACAGAATGAACACCGGGGAGCTGTTTTTT
TRBV6-1	-	TRBJ1-2	18	once	CASSEATHYAKRWTGYTF	TGTGCCAGCAGTGAAGCGACCCACTACGCGAAAAGGTGGACTGGCTACACCTTC
TRBV4-1	TRBD2	TRBJ2-5	18	-	CASSQGLLGLAGQETQYF	TGCGCCAGCAGCCAAGGTCTGCTAGGTCTAGCGGGACAAGAGACCCAGTACTTC